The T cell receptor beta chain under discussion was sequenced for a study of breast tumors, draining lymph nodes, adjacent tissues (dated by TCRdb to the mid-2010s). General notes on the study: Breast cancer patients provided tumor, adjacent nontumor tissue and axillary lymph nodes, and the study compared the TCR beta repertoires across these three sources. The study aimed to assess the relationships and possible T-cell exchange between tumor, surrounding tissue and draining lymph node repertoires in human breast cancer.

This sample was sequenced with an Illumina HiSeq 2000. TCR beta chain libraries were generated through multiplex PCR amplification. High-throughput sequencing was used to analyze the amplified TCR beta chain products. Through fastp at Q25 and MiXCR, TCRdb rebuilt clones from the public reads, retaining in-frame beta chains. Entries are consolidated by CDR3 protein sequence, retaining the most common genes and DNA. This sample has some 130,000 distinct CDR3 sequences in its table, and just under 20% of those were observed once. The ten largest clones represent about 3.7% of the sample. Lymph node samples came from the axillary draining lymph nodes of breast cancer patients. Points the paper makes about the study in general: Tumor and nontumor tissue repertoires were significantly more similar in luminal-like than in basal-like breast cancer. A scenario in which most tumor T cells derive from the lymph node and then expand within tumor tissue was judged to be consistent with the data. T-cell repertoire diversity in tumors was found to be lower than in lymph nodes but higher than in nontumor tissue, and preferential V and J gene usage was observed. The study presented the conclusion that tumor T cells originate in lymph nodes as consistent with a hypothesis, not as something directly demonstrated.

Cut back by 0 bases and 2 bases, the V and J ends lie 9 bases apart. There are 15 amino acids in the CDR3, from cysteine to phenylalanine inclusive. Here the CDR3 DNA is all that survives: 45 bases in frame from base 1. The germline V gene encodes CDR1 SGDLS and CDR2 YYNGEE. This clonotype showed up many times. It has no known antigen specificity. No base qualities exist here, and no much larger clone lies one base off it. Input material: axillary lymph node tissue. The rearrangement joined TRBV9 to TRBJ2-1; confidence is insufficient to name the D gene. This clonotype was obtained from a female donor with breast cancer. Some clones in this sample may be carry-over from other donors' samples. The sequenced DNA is TGTGCCAGCAGCGTAGACGGCAGCACCTACAATGAGCAGTTCTTC. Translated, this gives CASSVDGSTYNEQFF.